This is a list of T cell receptor beta chains from one sample in a study of control samples from healthy donors and cancer patients. Only in-frame clones appear in the TCRdb table, and some are missing; sequencing was by immunoSEQ multiplex PCR. The sample consists of around 110,000 clones, 85% to 90% of them appearing once. The sequencing input was blood. Receptor source: a woman in her 70s in good health. CDR3s include the opening cysteine and the closing phenylalanine or tryptophan. A D gene is named only where the DNA matches it firmly. The size of a clone is reported for some rows only, either as once, few or many, or as a class for expanded clones.

size	V	J	D	DNA	CDR3
-	TRBV6-2/TRBV6-3	TRBJ2-7	-	TGTGCCAGCAGTTACTCTCTGGGGAGCGGGCCCTCCTACGAGCAGTACTTC	CASSYSLGSGPSYEQYF
-	TRBV7-2	TRBJ2-4	TRBD2	TGTGCCAGCACCCCCCCGGGACTAGCGGTTAACATTCAGTACTTC	CASTPPGLAVNIQYF
-	TRBV19	TRBJ2-5	-	TGTGCCAGTAGCCCACTAGGTGACGAGACCCAGTACTTC	CASSPLGDETQYF
-	TRBV24-1	TRBJ2-3	TRBD2	TGTGCCACCAGTCTAGCGGGGGAAGATACGCAGTATTTT	CATSLAGEDTQYF
-	TRBV2	TRBJ1-3	-	TGTGCCAGCAGCTGGGCCGGGATCGGAAACACCATATATTTT	CASSWAGIGNTIYF
-	TRBV2	TRBJ2-1	TRBD2	TGTGCCAGCAGTGGTCTGGGAGGGTCCTACAATGAGCAGTTCTTC	CASSGLGGSYNEQFF
-	TRBV3-1/TRBV3-2	TRBJ2-3	-	TGTGCCAGCAGCCAATCTCAGACTTTAATCACAGATACGCAGTATTTT	CASSQSQTLITDTQYF
once	TRBV9	TRBJ1-3	TRBD1	TGTGCCAGCAGCGCGACAGGGGATTCTGGAAACACCATATATTTT	CASSATGDSGNTIYF
-	TRBV7-2	TRBJ1-4	-	TGTGCCAGCAGGAGGGGGTCTAATGAAAAACTGTTTTTT	CASRRGSNEKLFF
-	TRBV28	TRBJ1-1	-	TGTGCCAGCAGTTTTGACGCGGTTAGCACTGAAGCTTTCTTT	CASSFDAVSTEAFF
once	TRBV5-4	TRBJ1-4	-	TGTGCCAGCAGCCGAACAGGGTCCCGGAATGAAAAACTGTTTTTT	CASSRTGSRNEKLFF
-	TRBV15	TRBJ1-6	-	TGTGCCACCAGCCCGTTACCGGCAGGTCTAAATTCACCCCTCCACTTT	CATSPLPAGLNSPLHF
-	TRBV29-1	TRBJ1-1	-	TGCAGCGTCCGAACCTCGATGGGATCAAAACGGGGGGCTTTCTTT	CSVRTSMGSKRGAFF
-	TRBV4-1	TRBJ2-7	-	TGCGCCAGCAGCCAAGATAGTCAGGGTTTGGGGAACGAGCAGTACTTC	CASSQDSQGLGNEQYF
-	TRBV7-2	TRBJ2-1	-	TGTGCCAGCAGCCCGTCCGCTTCTCACAATGAGCAGTTCTTC	CASSPSASHNEQFF
-	TRBV5-4	TRBJ2-1	-	TGTGCCAGCAGCTACGAACGTAACAATGAGCAGTTCTTC	CASSYERNNEQFF
-	TRBV27	TRBJ1-1	-	TGTGCCAGCAGTTCTGAGGGGGAGAGGACTGAAGCTTTCTTT	CASSSEGERTEAFF
-	TRBV27	TRBJ2-2	-	TGTGCCAGCAGTTTAGGGCAGGTTACCGGGGAGCTGTTTTTT	CASSLGQVTGELFF
-	TRBV3-1/TRBV3-2	TRBJ1-1	-	TGTGCCAGCAGCCAAGTGGGGCCCGGGACTGAAGCTTTCTTT	CASSQVGPGTEAFF
-	TRBV4-1	TRBJ2-3	TRBD2	TGCGCCAGCAGCCAAGAGCCGACTAGCGGGGGTCCCGATACGCAGTATTTT	CASSQEPTSGGPDTQYF
-	TRBV11-2	TRBJ2-2	-	TGTGCCAGCAGCTTGAGGACGCCGAACACCGGGGAGCTGTTTTTT	CASSLRTPNTGELFF
-	TRBV5-1	TRBJ1-1	-	TGCGCCAGCAGCTTGGGGCCGGAGCCACTGAGCGCTGAAGCTTTCTTT	CASSLGPEPLSAEAFF
-	TRBV18	TRBJ2-4	-	TGTGCCAGCTCAGAATTCGGACAGCTAAACATTCAGTACTTC	CASSEFGQLNIQYF
-	TRBV5-1	TRBJ2-1	TRBD2	TGCGCCAGCAGACTAAGCGGGGGGACCTACAATGAGCAGTTCTTC	CASRLSGGTYNEQFF
-	TRBV7-8	TRBJ2-1	-	TGTGCCAGCAGCTTAGCCGGGGGATGGGACAATGAGCAGTTCTTC	CASSLAGGWDNEQFF
-	TRBV4-2	TRBJ1-5	-	TGTGCCAGCAGCCAAGACGGGCAGGGCAATCAGCCCCAGCATTTT	CASSQDGQGNQPQHF
-	TRBV28	TRBJ2-7	-	TGTGCCAGCAGTCCTCCGGGACGCAGTGGGGGGGAGCAGTACTTC	CASSPPGRSGGEQYF
-	TRBV27	TRBJ2-1	TRBD2	TGTGCCAGCGCTGGCGGGGGGGCAGGCAATGAGCAGTTCTTC	CASAGGGAGNEQFF
-	TRBV7-9	TRBJ2-2	-	TGTGCCAGCAGCCCTCCCCAAGGCACGAACACCGGGGAGCTGTTTTTT	CASSPPQGTNTGELFF
-	TRBV7-8	TRBJ1-1	-	TGTGCCAGCAGCTGGGGGGGCAGAACTAACACTGAAGCTTTCTTT	CASSWGGRTNTEAFF
-	TRBV28	TRBJ2-7	-	TGTGCCAGCAGTAGAAACAGGGCCTACGAGCAGTACTTC	CASSRNRAYEQYF
once	TRBV6-5	TRBJ2-7	-	TGTGCCAGCGCTACAGGGTCGGGCCCCTACGAGCAGTACTTC	CASATGSGPYEQYF
-	TRBV6-8	TRBJ2-2	TRBD2	TGTGCCAGCAGTTCGCCGGGACTAGCGAACACCGGGGAGCTGTTTTTT	CASSSPGLANTGELFF
once	TRBV19	TRBJ2-7	-	TGTGCCAGTAGTATTAAGGAGAACTACGAGCAGTACTTC	CASSIKENYEQYF
-	TRBV7-3	TRBJ1-1	TRBD1	TGTGCCAGCAGCTTCCAACAGGGGTTGATGTCGGCTTTCTTT	CASSFQQGLMSAFF
-	TRBV5-6	TRBJ2-2	-	TGTGCCAGCAGCTTGGTACGGGGGGCCGACACCGGGGAGCTGTTTTTT	CASSLVRGADTGELFF